The source of this TCR beta chain is a study of blood T cells in healthy people across ages. V dropped 3 bases and J dropped 8; count of bases not matched to a gene: 9. The germline V gene has CDR1 DFQATT and CDR2 SNEGSKA (reference sequence). CDR3 length: 14 residues. Only a few counts were recorded for this clonotype. The authors ran a second PCR of roughly 6 to 12 cycles using a sample-barcoded 5' primer and a J-beta primer mix. TCRdb itself ran the 5' RACE reads through MiXCR, one entry per CDR3 protein. The table shows 2 million or so distinct CDR3 sequences, with roughly 49% occurring only once.

The TCR comes from a woman in her thirties or forties in good health. The chain links TRBV20-1 to TRBJ2-1; 8 bases fit TRBD2. Material: blood. CDR3 sequence reads: CSASKGLDIDEQFF. The CDR3 DNA is TGCAGTGCTAGCAAGGGACTAGATATTGATGAGCAGTTCTTC.